Below, 13 T cell receptor beta chains from the same sample are listed, as sequenced in a study of graft-versus-host responses after intestinal transplantation. The method was immunoSEQ multiplex PCR; TCRdb's version includes in-frame clones alone and lacks a portion of them. Counted here are over 75,000 clones, 85% to 90% occurring once; the ten biggest clones make up approximately 0.33%. These TCRs' antigens remain unknown. The source was unstimulated CD4+ T cells sorted from spleen or lymph node cells, collected before intestinal transplant. These receptors all stem from a human donor who received an intestinal transplant.

This clone was counted a single time. This chain joins TRBV6-1 and TRBJ2-7; D possibly corresponds to TRBD1 (6 bases). Germline CDR1 reads MNHNS; CDR2 reads SASEGT. This CDR3 contains 15 residues. V was shortened by 7 bases and J by 0 bases, with 16 bases between the two germline ends. The CDR3 spells CASTEPRGSSYEQYF. The CDR3 DNA sequence: TGTGCCAGCACGGAGCCCAGGGGATCCTCCTACGAGCAGTACTTC.

This rearrangement joins TRBV10-3 to TRBJ2-1; 10 nucleotides agree with TRBD2. V lost 6 bases, J lost 9 bases, and 5 bases stayed unmatched. Germline loops: CDR1 ENHRY, CDR2 SYGVKD. The CDR3 is 13 residues long. In nucleotides, the CDR3 is TGTGCCATCAGGCTAGCGGGAGATGCTGAGCAGTTCTTC. Translated: CAIRLAGDAEQFF.

CDR3 loop: CASSSALAGGLNEQYF. In nucleotides, the CDR3 is TGTGCCAGCAGCTCGGCCCTAGCGGGGGGTCTGAACGAGCAGTACTTC. The chain is built from TRBV5-4 and TRBJ2-7, with 11 bases that match TRBD2. Germline V gene lookup returns CDR1 SGHNT and CDR2 YYREEE (reference sequence). The CDR3 sequence is 16 residues long. Trimming removed 3 bases from V and 5 bases from J; junction bases left unmatched: 10.

The chain has TRBV5-5 and TRBJ1-2; 10 nucleotides match TRBD1. The CDR3 runs to 16 residues. Trimming at V came to 3 bases and at J to 5 bases, leaving 10 bases not matched to a gene. Germline CDR1 SGHKS, CDR2 YYEKEE (reference sequence). The CDR3, as DNA: TGTGCCAGCAGCTCCTTGGACAGGGGGTTTGGATATGGCTACACCTTC. Its translation: CASSSLDRGFGYGYTF.

This chain links TRBV6-1 with TRBJ1-1, with D uncertain. Trimming cost V 3 bases and J 2 bases, with 10 bases left between them. Per the germline V gene, CDR1 is MNHNS and CDR2 is SASEGT. There are 14 residues in the CDR3. The CDR3 nucleotides are TGTGCCAGCAGTGACTGGCTGTTTAACACTGAAGCTTTCTTT. Its translation: CASSDWLFNTEAFF.

V and J are TRBV2 and TRBJ1-1; 8 positions match TRBD1. Per germline, CDR1 SNHLY and CDR2 FYNNEI. This CDR3 has 14 residues. The V segment lost 6 bases and the J segment 0 bases; nucleotides outside the gene matches: 3. This CDR3 is CASSRQGLNTEAFF. In nucleotides, the CDR3 is TGTGCCAGCAGCAGACAGGGGTTGAACACTGAAGCTTTCTTT.

The V and J genes are TRBV30 and TRBJ1-2, with D perhaps TRBD1 (6 bases). This CDR3 is built from 13 residues. Between the trimmed V and J ends, which lost 2 bases and 4 bases, there was a span of 11 bases. Germline V CDR1 and CDR2: GTSNPN, SVGIG (reference sequence). DNA for the CDR3: TGTGCCTGGAGTAATCAGGGGTCCTATGGCTACACCTTC. Its translation: CAWSNQGSYGYTF.

The chain links TRBV27 to TRBJ2-5; 11 positions match TRBD1. The end of the DNA aligns better with TRBJ2-7, so the J call may be wrong. From germline, CDR1 is MNHEY and CDR2 SMNVEV (reference sequence). The CDR3 consists of 15 residues. CDR3 amino acids: CASSSGTGGSYEQYF. For the CDR3, the DNA is TGTGCCAGCAGTTCTGGGACAGGGGGCTCCTACGAGCAGTACTTC.

This clone has a handful of counts. The gene calls are TRBV5-6 and TRBJ2-3; 8 positions match TRBD2. CDR1 and CDR2 (germline): SGHDT, YYEEEE. V shed 5 bases and J 5 bases; nucleotides not matched to a gene: 7. This CDR3 contains 14 residues. The CDR3 DNA reads TGTGCCAGCAGGACGCGGGGGGAGAGAGATACGCAGTATTTT. Translation: CASRTRGERDTQYF.

This clone showed up just once. V usage is TRBV5-1 and J usage is TRBJ2-2; D is perhaps TRBD1 (6 bases). The CDR3 is 16 residues long. Trimming removed 3 bases at V and 3 bases at J, with 15 bases between. The germline gives CDR1 SGHRS, CDR2 YFSETQ. CDR3 sequence (DNA): TGCGCCAGCAGCTCAGGGACAACCGCGGACACCGGGGAGCTGTTTTTT. Encoded protein: CASSSGTTADTGELFF.

The V call is TRBV5-1, the J call TRBJ2-2; D remains ambiguous. V was clipped by 1 base and J by 0 bases, with 7 bases between them. CDR1 SGHRS and CDR2 YFSETQ come from the germline V gene. The CDR3 is 15 residues long. Written as DNA, the CDR3 is TGCGCCAGCAGCTTGCGTGACACGAACACCGGGGAGCTGTTTTTT. Protein: CASSLRDTNTGELFF.

This sequence joins TRBV30 and TRBJ1-4; D unresolved. Germline CDR1 GTSNPN, CDR2 SVGIG (reference sequence). There are 12 residues in the CDR3. The V end was cut by 2 bases, the J end by 8 bases, with 9 bases between. CDR3 sequence: CAWSLGREKLFF. The CDR3 nucleotides are TGTGCCTGGAGTCTAGGGAGGGAAAAACTGTTTTTT.

The V call is TRBV9, the J call TRBJ1-6; a possible D gene is TRBD1 (5 bases). V lost 0 bases, J lost 8 bases, and 6 bases lay in between. The V gene's germline CDR1 is SGDLS and CDR2 YYNGEE. The CDR3 runs 13 residues. The CDR3 DNA follows: TGTGCCAGCAGCGTAGGGGGGGATTCACCCCTCCACTTT. Encoded protein: CASSVGGDSPLHF.